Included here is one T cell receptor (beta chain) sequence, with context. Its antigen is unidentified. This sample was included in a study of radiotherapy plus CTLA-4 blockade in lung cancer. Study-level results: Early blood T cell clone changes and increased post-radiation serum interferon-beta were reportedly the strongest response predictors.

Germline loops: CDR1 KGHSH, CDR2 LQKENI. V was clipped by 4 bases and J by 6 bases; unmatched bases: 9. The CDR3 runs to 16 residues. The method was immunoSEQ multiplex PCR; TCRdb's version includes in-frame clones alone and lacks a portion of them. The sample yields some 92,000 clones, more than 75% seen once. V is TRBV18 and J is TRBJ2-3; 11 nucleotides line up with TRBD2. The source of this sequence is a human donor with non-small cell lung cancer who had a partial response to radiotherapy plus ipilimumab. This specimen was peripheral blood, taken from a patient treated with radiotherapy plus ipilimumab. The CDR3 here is CASSLYGTSGADTQYF. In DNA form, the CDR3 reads TGTGCCAGCTCACTCTATGGGACTAGCGGTGCGGATACGCAGTATTTT.